Following are 6 T cell receptor beta chains from one sample sequenced in a study of T cell responses to AZD1222 COVID-19 vaccine. TCRdb's copy holds only in-frame clones and misses some; the assay was immunoSEQ multiplex PCR. The data show tens of thousands of clones, with around 86% seen just once and 16% held by the top ten. The sequencing here drew on peripheral blood, taken on day 0 of AZD1222 vaccination. Receptors originate from an adult in good health.

This clone was found once. This CDR3 reads CAWTGGRNQPQHF. The CDR3 DNA sequence: TGTGCCTGGACAGGGGGCAGGAATCAGCCCCAGCATTTT. V gene TRBV30 combines with J gene TRBJ1-5; 8 bases fit TRBD1. The CDR3 length is 13 residues. The ends lost 4 bases at V and 4 bases at J; junction bases unmatched: 3. The germline CDR1 and CDR2 sequences are GTSNPN and SVGIG (reference sequence).

This clone has just one count. This chain links TRBV28 with TRBJ2-3; a possible D gene is TRBD1 (7 bases). CDR1 MDHEN and CDR2 SYDVKM come from the germline V gene. Trimming cost V 9 bases and J 0 bases, with 13 bases left between them. CDR3 size: 14 residues. The CDR3: CASSTGTSTDTQYF. DNA of the CDR3: TGTGCCAGTTCGACAGGGACTAGCACAGATACGCAGTATTTT.

V is TRBV5-1 and J is TRBJ1-4; D gene unclear. The CDR3 runs to 13 residues. Germline V lookup: CDR1 SGHRS, CDR2 YFSETQ. V lost 4 bases to trimming and J lost 5 bases, with 9 bases between them. CDR3 protein: CASSPQENEKLFF. The CDR3 DNA reads as TGCGCCAGCAGCCCGCAGGAGAATGAAAAACTGTTTTTT. Using reference TRBV5-1 and TRBJ1-4 for the parts outside the CDR3, the full variable domain is KAGVTQTPRYLIKTRGQQVTLSCSPISGHRSVSWYQQTPGQGLQFLFEYFSETQRNKGNFPGRFSGRQFSNSRSEMNVSTLELGDSALYLCASSPQENEKLFFGSGTQLSVL.

This clone was observed a few times. V usage is TRBV7-2 and J usage is TRBJ1-3, with 7 bases identical to TRBD1. Germline CDR1 is SGHTA and CDR2 is FQGNSA. The CDR3 runs 15 residues. With 5 bases clipped from V and 2 bases from J, the junction kept 6 bases outside the gene matches. CDR3 sequence (DNA): TGTGCCAGCAGCGACAGGGAGGGTACTGGAAACACCATATATTTT. It codes for CASSDREGTGNTIYF.

The chain recombines TRBV5-1 with TRBJ2-1, with 8 bases fitting TRBD2. Germline CDR1 is SGHRS and CDR2 is YFSETQ. Trimming at V came to 0 bases and at J to 4 bases, leaving 6 bases not matched to a gene. The CDR3 length is 16 residues. In DNA form, the CDR3 reads TGCGCCAGCAGCTTGGCGGGAGGGCCCCTTTACAATGAGCAGTTCTTC. Translating gives CASSLAGGPLYNEQFF.

The rearrangement links TRBV12-5 to TRBJ1-2, with D hard to call. Germline CDR1 and CDR2: LGHNT and FRNRAP. The CDR3 length is 17 residues. Trimming shortened V by 0 bases and J by 3 bases, and 17 bases separated the two germline ends. For the CDR3, the DNA is TGTGCTAGTGGTTTGGTACTCGGGTCGCAGGAATACTATGGCTACACCTTC. This gives the protein CASGLVLGSQEYYGYTF.